The 4 T cell receptor beta chains presented below share a single source sample, sequenced in a study of vaccination effects on CD4 cells after COVID-19. What these receptors recognize is not known. Antigen-specific CD4+ T cells were expanded with viral peptide pools in the ViraFEST assay before sequencing. Following an approximately 10-day culture, CD4+ T cells were purified. Neither prior SARS-CoV-2 infection nor positive nucleocapsid antibodies were present in the vaccine recipients. Profiling relied on immunoSEQ multiplex PCR, and the TCRdb table lists in-frame clones only, not all of them. The sample has roughly 75,000 clones; approximately 72% are singletons. Specimen: CD4+ T cells from PBMCs cultured with HCoV-OC43 spike peptides, collected before COVID-19 vaccination. Subset described: HCoV-OC43 spike overlapping peptide pool stimulation. These receptors all come from a human donor who received a COVID-19 vaccine.

The chain carries TRBV5-1 and TRBJ1-3, with 7 bases that match TRBD1. CDR1 and CDR2 (germline): SGHRS, YFSETQ. This CDR3 has 16 amino acids. The junction had 4 bases not matched to a gene; V was cut back by 1 base and J by 0 bases. The CDR3, as DNA: TGCGCCAGCAGCTTGACAGGGGACCCCTCTGGAAACACCATATATTTT. This translates into CASSLTGDPSGNTIYF.

The chain combines TRBV30 with TRBJ1-6; D unclear. V was shortened by 2 bases and J by 7 bases, with 18 bases between the two germline ends. Germline V gene lookup returns CDR1 GTSNPN and CDR2 SVGIG (reference sequence). The CDR3 loop spans 16 amino acids. For the CDR3, the DNA is TGTGCCTGGAGTCCGGCGACGTTTCTAAGGAATTCACCCCTCCACTTT. This sequence encodes CAWSPATFLRNSPLHF.

In this sample, this clone turned up once. The gene calls are TRBV3-1 (or the pseudogene TRBV3-2) and TRBJ1-3; TRBD1 is a possible D gene (5 bases). Looked up from germline, CDR1 is LGHDT and CDR2 is YNNKEL (reference sequence). V shed 4 bases and J shed 2 bases, with 15 bases lying between them. This CDR3 is built from 16 residues. The CDR3 loop is CASSLPSTGAGNTIYF. CDR3 in DNA: TGTGCCAGCAGCCTTCCCTCAACGGGGGCTGGAAACACCATATATTTT.

This rearrangement joins TRBV2 to TRBJ2-1; no definite D call. This CDR3 has 12 amino acids. Deletions cut 3 bases from V and 7 bases from J, with 7 bases between. Germline V gene data show CDR1 as SNHLY and CDR2 as FYNNEI. The CDR3 region is CASSDDGNEQFF. The CDR3 nucleotides read TGTGCCAGCAGTGACGATGGGAATGAGCAGTTCTTC.